One sample yielded the 30 T cell receptor beta chains listed below, sequenced in a study of blood T cell repertoires in COVID-19. TCRdb keeps only in-frame clones here, not all; method: immunoSEQ multiplex PCR. The table shows tens of thousands of clones, with just over 85% occurring only once. Sequenced sample: peripheral blood. These receptors were taken from a man younger than 40 with acute or convalescent COVID-19.

The V and J genes are TRBV5-4 and TRBJ2-2, with 12 bases that match TRBD2. The CDR3 is 19 amino acids. The V and J ends lost 4 bases and 4 bases, in that order; junction bases with no gene match: 14. Germline V gives CDR1 SGHNT, CDR2 YYREEE (reference sequence). The CDR3 sequence: CASSGGTSGLLGGTGELFF. The CDR3 DNA is TGTGCCAGCAGCGGAGGGACTAGCGGGTTACTAGGGGGCACCGGGGAGCTGTTTTTT.

This chain uses TRBV14 with TRBJ1-2; 7 nucleotides align to TRBD1. Germline V gene sequence: CDR1 SGHDN, CDR2 FVKESK. Germline trimming cut 1 base from V and 13 bases from J; bases unmatched to any gene: 12. The CDR3 covers 14 residues. This chain's CDR3 is CASSQGDSRRVRTF. CDR3 DNA: TGTGCCAGCAGCCAAGGGGACAGCCGGCGGGTTCGCACCTTC.

This clone was picked up one time. The chain links TRBV6-2 or TRBV6-3 to TRBJ2-1; TRBD2 agrees at 14 bases. The ends lost 0 bases at V and 1 base at J; junction bases unmatched: 2. The CDR3 totals 18 residues. CDR1 and CDR2 from the germline V gene are MNHEY and SVGEGT. CDR3 DNA: TGTGCCAGCAGTTACTCTGGGACTAGCGGGAGTTCCTACAATGAGCAGTTCTTC. This translates into CASSYSGTSGSSYNEQFF.

J is TRBJ1-1 and V is TRBV28, with a tentative D call TRBD1 (5 bases). In germline, CDR1 is MDHEN, CDR2 SYDVKM. The CDR3 totals 14 residues. V shed 5 bases and J shed 3 bases, with 13 bases lying between them. This CDR3 reads CASSPEGRDTEAFF. CDR3 nucleotide sequence: TGTGCCAGCAGTCCGGAGGGGCGGGACACTGAAGCTTTCTTT.

The chain is built from TRBV19 and TRBJ1-2; no clear D. Germline V lookup: CDR1 LNHDA, CDR2 SQIVND (reference sequence). V was shortened by 3 bases and J by 8 bases, with 10 bases between the two germline ends. The CDR3 is made up of 12 amino acids. CDR3 nucleotide sequence: TGTGCCAGTAGTATCAGAGACTGGGGCTACACCTTC. Encoded protein: CASSIRDWGYTF.

The rearrangement links TRBV10-3 to TRBJ2-7; 8 positions match TRBD1. Losses at the gene ends were 2 bases for V and 3 bases for J; bases not matched to a gene: 3. The CDR3 loop spans 14 amino acids. CDR1 and CDR2 (germline): ENHRY, SYGVKD. CDR3 residues: CAISEEGQGYEQYV. The CDR3 DNA follows: TGTGCCATCAGTGAGGAAGGACAGGGCTACGAGCAGTACGTC.

This clone was detected once. The chain uses TRBV4-2 and TRBJ2-1; tentative D call: TRBD2 (6 bases). The germline gives CDR1 LGHNA, CDR2 YNFKEQ. Between the trimmed V and J ends, which lost 1 base and 9 bases, there was a span of 13 bases. The CDR3 loop spans 14 amino acids. CDR3 sequence (DNA): TGTGCCAGCAGCCAAGGGGGGGACGGGACTGAGCAGTTCTTC. Its translation is CASSQGGDGTEQFF.

Only a few counts were recorded for this clone. The chain uses TRBV13 and TRBJ1-2; TRBD1 might be the D (6 bases). Trimming stripped 6 bases from V and 2 bases from J, with 19 bases between. Germline CDR1 PRHDT, CDR2 FYEKMQ (reference sequence). The CDR3 totals 16 residues. Here the CDR3 DNA reads TGTGCCAGCAGGAGCGTGAAGCGGGGGCTGAACTATGGCTACACCTTC. This codes for CASRSVKRGLNYGYTF.

The gene calls are TRBV4-2 and TRBJ2-1; D gene unclear. This CDR3 has 16 residues. Germline CDR1 LGHNA, CDR2 YNFKEQ. The ends were cut back, 0 bases at V and 8 bases at J, with 17 bases in the middle. The CDR3: CASSQERPTSGDEQFF. For the CDR3, the DNA is TGTGCCAGCAGCCAAGAGCGCCCCACCTCAGGCGATGAGCAGTTCTTC.

The CDR3: CSVRSGELFF. CDR3 nucleotides: TGCAGCGTTCGTTCCGGGGAGCTGTTTTTT. The chain is built from TRBV29-1 and TRBJ2-2; D ambiguous. The V end was cut by 5 bases, the J end by 6 bases, with 4 bases between. Per germline, CDR1 SQVTM and CDR2 ANQGSEA. The CDR3 is made up of 10 amino acids.

The genes are TRBV19 and TRBJ1-1, with 7 positions matching TRBD1. Germline V gives CDR1 LNHDA, CDR2 SQIVND (reference sequence). With V trimmed by 2 bases and J by 1 base, 10 bases remained unmatched. The CDR3 is 17 amino acids. CDR3 sequence: CASSIFLRDSQNTEAFF. The CDR3 DNA reads TGTGCCAGTAGTATATTCTTAAGGGACAGCCAGAACACTGAAGCTTTCTTT.

The chain carries TRBV6-1 and TRBJ1-4, with 7 bases matching TRBD1. CDR1 is MNHNS, CDR2 SASEGT, per germline. The junction had 2 bases not matched to a gene; V was cut back by 1 base and J by 0 bases. The CDR3 runs 16 residues. CDR3 sequence: CASSEGQGATNEKLFF. The CDR3 nucleotides read TGTGCCAGCAGTGAAGGCCAGGGGGCAACTAATGAAAAACTGTTTTTT.

This clone was detected only once. V usage is TRBV25-1 and J usage is TRBJ2-2; TRBD2 might be the D (6 bases). CDR1 MGHDK and CDR2 SYGVNS come from the germline V gene. The CDR3 totals 16 residues. V was clipped by 0 bases and J by 2 bases, with 10 bases between them. The CDR3 coding sequence is TGTGCCAGCAGTGAATACGGGGGAGAAAACACCGGGGAGCTGTTTTTT. Its protein product is CASSEYGGENTGELFF.

Turning to this clone: Other DNA variants within this sample encode the same CDR3. The chain recombines TRBV27 with TRBJ2-5; D is unresolved. V lost 2 bases, J lost 1 base, and 8 bases lay in between. This CDR3 has 14 amino acids. CDR1 is MNHEY, CDR2 SMNVEV, per germline (reference sequence). The CDR3 region is CASSLGSPQETQYF. CDR3 nucleotides: TGTGCCAGCAGTTTAGGTAGCCCCCAAGAGACCCAGTACTTC.

This chain uses TRBV7-2 with TRBJ2-7; D is possibly TRBD1 (6 bases). Germline V gene data show CDR1 as SGHTA and CDR2 as FQGNSA. This CDR3 is 15 amino acids long. Trimming cost V 0 bases and J 4 bases, with 13 bases left between them. This chain's CDR3 is CASSLAAGVLYEQYF. CDR3 bases: TGTGCCAGCAGCTTAGCCGCAGGGGTATTATACGAGCAGTACTTC.

The sample holds a few counts of this clone. The CDR3 DNA is TGTGCCAGCAGTCGGAGGGGGACAGGGCTCGACGAGCAGTACGTC. It specifies CASSRRGTGLDEQYV. This chain connects TRBV27 to TRBJ2-7; 9 positions match TRBD1. V dropped 5 bases and J dropped 5; count of bases not matched to a gene: 10. Per the germline V gene, CDR1 is MNHEY and CDR2 is SMNVEV (reference sequence). This CDR3 is built from 15 residues.

V is TRBV6-5 and J is TRBJ1-1, with unresolved D. This CDR3 has 15 residues. Germline assignment: CDR1 MNHEY and CDR2 SVGAGI. Trimming shortened V by 6 bases and J by 6 bases, and 20 bases separated the two germline ends. CDR3 region: CASSLLRNEWAEAFF. The CDR3 nucleotides read TGTGCCAGCAGCTTACTCAGGAATGAATGGGCTGAAGCTTTCTTT.

The gene calls are TRBV9 and TRBJ2-3; possibly TRBD1 for D (5 bases). The CDR3 runs to 16 residues. CDR1 and CDR2 from the germline V gene are SGDLS and YYNGEE. Trimming removed 4 bases at V and 9 bases at J, with 24 bases between. The CDR3 DNA reads as TGTGCCAGCAGCCAAGAAGTTACTGGGGCGAGGCCGACGCAGTATTTT. This gives the protein CASSQEVTGARPTQYF. The full variable domain, rest sourced from reference TRBV9 and TRBJ2-3, is DSGVTQTPKHLITATGQRVTLRCSPRSGDLSVYWYQQSLDQGLQFLIQYYNGEERAKGNILERFSAQQFPDLHSELNLSSLELGDSALYFCASSQEVTGARPTQYFGPGTRLTVL.

This clone was recorded once. The rearrangement joins TRBV27 to TRBJ1-5; 9 bases match TRBD1. The CDR3 has 16 amino acids. Per germline, CDR1 MNHEY and CDR2 SMNVEV (reference sequence). Germline trimming cut 5 bases from V and 0 bases from J; bases unmatched to any gene: 5. CDR3 residues: CASSTGQGVSNQPQHF. CDR3 coding DNA: TGTGCCAGCAGTACGGGACAGGGAGTTAGCAATCAGCCCCAGCATTTT.

This clone was found once. The chain has TRBV19 and TRBJ2-3; 15 bases line up with TRBD2. V lost 7 bases to trimming and J lost 0 bases; unmatched junction nucleotides: 8. CDR3 size: 18 residues. The germline V gene has CDR1 LNHDA and CDR2 SQIVND (reference sequence). DNA of the CDR3: TGTGCCAGTACCGGGACTAGCGGGGGGACCCCTAGCACAGATACGCAGTATTTT. Translated: CASTGTSGGTPSTDTQYF. The full variable domain, with the rest looked up from reference TRBV19 and TRBJ2-3, is DGGITQSPKYLFRKEGQNVTLSCEQNLNHDAMYWYRQDPGQGLRLIYYSQIVNDFQKGDIAEGYSVSREKKESFPLTVTSAQKNPTAFYLCASTGTSGGTPSTDTQYFGPGTRLTVL.

This clone has a single count. The chain couples TRBV9 to TRBJ1-2, with a possible D match to TRBD1 (5 bases). Germline assignment: CDR1 SGDLS and CDR2 YYNGEE. V was trimmed by 4 bases and J by 4 bases, leaving 11 bases between them. This CDR3 region has 13 residues. In nucleotides, the CDR3 is TGTGCCAGCAGCTTGGGGGGACCCTATGGCTACACCTTC. Its translation: CASSLGGPYGYTF. Full variable domain (outside the CDR3, taken from reference TRBV9 and TRBJ1-2): DSGVTQTPKHLITATGQRVTLRCSPRSGDLSVYWYQQSLDQGLQFLIQYYNGEERAKGNILERFSAQQFPDLHSELNLSSLELGDSALYFCASSLGGPYGYTFGSGTRLTVV.

The chain recombines TRBV5-6 with TRBJ1-4; 8 bases agree with TRBD1. The ends lost 4 bases at V and 8 bases at J; junction bases unmatched: 13. This CDR3 spans 16 amino acids. CDR1 and CDR2 from the germline V gene are SGHDT and YYEEEE. CDR3 DNA sequence: TGTGCCAGCAGCGGAAGGACAGGGCAGATAGAAGAAAAACTGTTTTTT. It yields the protein CASSGRTGQIEEKLFF.

J is TRBJ1-1 and V is TRBV29-1; TRBD1 matches at 7 bases. After removal of 8 bases from V and 7 bases from J, the junction contained 10 bases not matched to a gene. CDR3 length: 12 amino acids. CDR1 SQVTM and CDR2 ANQGSEA come from the germline V gene. The CDR3 nucleotides read TGCAGCACGAGGGGGCAGCCTCATGAAGCTTTCTTT. Protein product: CSTRGQPHEAFF. Looking up the rest from reference TRBV29-1 and TRBJ1-1 gives the full variable domain: SAVISQKPSRDICQRGTSLTIQCQVDSQVTMMFWYRQQPGQSLTLIATANQGSEATYESGFVIDKFPISRPNLTFSTLTVSNMSPEDSSIYLCSTRGQPHEAFFGQGTRLTVV.

This chain uses TRBV18 with TRBJ1-4; D is undetermined. The CDR3 covers 14 residues. V dropped 3 bases and J dropped 2 bases, with 7 bases sitting between them. Per the germline V gene, CDR1 is KGHSH and CDR2 is LQKENI. The CDR3: CASSPAGTNEKLFF. In DNA form, the CDR3 reads TGTGCCAGCTCACCGGCAGGTACTAATGAAAAACTGTTTTTT.

The J gene is TRBJ2-1, the V gene TRBV2; 12 positions match TRBD2. Germline V gene data show CDR1 as SNHLY and CDR2 as FYNNEI. V dropped 6 bases and J dropped 6; count of bases not matched to a gene: 6. The CDR3 consists of 15 residues. As DNA, the CDR3 is TGTGCCAGCAGGCGGACTAGCGGGGTCTTCAATGAGCAGTTCTTC. Amino acid sequence: CASRRTSGVFNEQFF.

V gene TRBV9 combines with J gene TRBJ2-3; 8 bases match TRBD2. The CDR3 is 16 amino acids. Germline CDR1 and CDR2: SGDLS and YYNGEE. Trimming took 0 bases from V and 2 from J; bases not matched to a gene: 5. CDR3 region: CASSVVGSGITDTQYF. The CDR3 nucleotides are TGTGCCAGCAGCGTAGTTGGTAGCGGGATCACAGATACGCAGTATTTT.

The chain has TRBV4-2 and TRBJ1-1; D may be TRBD1 (5 bases). Trimming shortened V by 1 base and J by 7 bases, and 10 bases separated the two germline ends. CDR3 size: 13 residues. Per germline, CDR1 LGHNA and CDR2 YNFKEQ. The chain's CDR3 is CASSQAGFGEAFF. The DNA of the CDR3 is TGTGCCAGCAGCCAAGCAGGGTTTGGTGAAGCTTTCTTT.

The chain uses TRBV29-1 and TRBJ2-5, with D tentatively TRBD2 (6 bases). From germline, CDR1 is SQVTM and CDR2 ANQGSEA. V was trimmed by 6 bases and J by 8 bases, leaving 16 bases between them. The CDR3 is 12 residues long. CDR3 in DNA: TGCAGCGTCGCTGGCGGGGACGGAACCCAGTACTTC. This sequence encodes CSVAGGDGTQYF.

The genes are TRBV5-1 and TRBJ2-5, with 14 bases identical to TRBD2. The CDR3 runs to 18 residues. Germline trimming cut 4 bases from V and 2 bases from J; bases unmatched to any gene: 10. Per germline, CDR1 SGHRS and CDR2 YFSETQ. The CDR3 is CASSARTSGGYYQETQYF. The DNA of the CDR3 is TGCGCCAGCAGCGCTAGGACTAGCGGGGGGTATTATCAAGAGACCCAGTACTTC.

This clone turned up a few times. The chain has TRBV5-4 and TRBJ1-1, with D uncertain. From germline, CDR1 is SGHNT and CDR2 YYREEE (reference sequence). The CDR3 runs 14 residues. Deletions cut 4 bases from V and 1 base from J, with 11 bases between. The CDR3 region is CASSAELGNTEAFF. CDR3 DNA: TGTGCCAGCAGCGCGGAGTTGGGGAACACTGAAGCTTTCTTT.